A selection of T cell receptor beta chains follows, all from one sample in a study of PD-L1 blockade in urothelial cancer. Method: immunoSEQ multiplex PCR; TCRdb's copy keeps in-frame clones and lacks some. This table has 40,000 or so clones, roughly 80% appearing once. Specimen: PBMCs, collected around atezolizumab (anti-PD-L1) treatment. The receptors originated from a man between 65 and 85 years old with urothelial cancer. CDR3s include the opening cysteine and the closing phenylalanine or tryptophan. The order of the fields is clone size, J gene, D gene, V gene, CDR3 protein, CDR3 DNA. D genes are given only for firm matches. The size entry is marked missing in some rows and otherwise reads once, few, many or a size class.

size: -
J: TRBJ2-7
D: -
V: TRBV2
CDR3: CASSGQNEQYF
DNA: TGTGCCAGCAGCGGACAGAACGAGCAGTACTTC

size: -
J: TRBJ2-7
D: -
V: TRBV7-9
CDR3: CASSLYLGQSYEQYF
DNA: TGTGCCAGCAGCTTATATCTAGGACAGTCCTACGAGCAGTACTTC

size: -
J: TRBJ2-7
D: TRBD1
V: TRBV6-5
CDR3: CASSRQGVNPPEYF
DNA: TGTGCCAGCAGCAGACAGGGAGTAAACCCGCCGGAGTACTTC

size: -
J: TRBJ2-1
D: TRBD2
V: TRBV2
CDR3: CASSEGLAGYNEQFF
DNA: TGTGCCAGCAGTGAGGGACTAGCTGGCTACAATGAGCAGTTCTTC

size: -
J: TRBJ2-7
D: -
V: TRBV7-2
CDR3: CASRVDRSAYEQYF
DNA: TGTGCCAGCAGAGTCGACAGGTCCGCCTACGAGCAGTACTTC

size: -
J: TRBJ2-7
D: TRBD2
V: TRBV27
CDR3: CASSLLRASGNYEQYF
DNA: TGTGCCAGCAGTTTATTAAGGGCTAGCGGGAATTACGAGCAGTACTTC

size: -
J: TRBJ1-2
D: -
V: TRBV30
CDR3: CAWTLGWGGGYTF
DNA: TGTGCCTGGACCCTAGGTTGGGGAGGCGGCTACACCTTC

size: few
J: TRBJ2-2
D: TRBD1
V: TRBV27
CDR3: CASSPHAGGTGELFF
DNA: TGTGCCAGCAGTCCGCATGCAGGGGGCACCGGGGAGCTGTTTTTT

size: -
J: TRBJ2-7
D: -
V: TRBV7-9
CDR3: CASSPAAADEQYF
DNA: TGTGCCAGCAGCCCCGCGGCTGCGGATGAGCAGTACTTC

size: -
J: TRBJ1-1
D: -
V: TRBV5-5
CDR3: CASSFTTDNTEAFF
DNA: TGTGCCAGCAGCTTTACGACAGATAACACTGAAGCTTTCTTT

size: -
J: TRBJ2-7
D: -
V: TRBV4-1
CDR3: CASSQDVAREQYF
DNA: TGCGCCAGCAGCCAAGATGTAGCGAGGGAGCAGTACTTC

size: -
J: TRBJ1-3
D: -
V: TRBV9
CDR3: CASSAPLHGSGNTIYF
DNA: TGTGCCAGCAGCGCCCCCCTCCACGGGTCCGGAAACACCATATATTTT

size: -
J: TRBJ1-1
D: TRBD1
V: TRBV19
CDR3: CASGWLPGQGATEAFF
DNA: TGTGCCTCAGGCTGGCTGCCGGGACAGGGGGCAACTGAAGCTTTCTTT

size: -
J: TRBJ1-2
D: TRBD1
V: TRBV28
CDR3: CASRYDRVNGYTF
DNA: TGTGCCAGCAGATACGACAGGGTCAATGGCTACACCTTC

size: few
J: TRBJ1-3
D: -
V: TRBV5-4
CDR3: CASSLEHSGNTIYF
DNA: TGTGCCAGCAGCTTGGAACACTCTGGAAACACCATATATTTT

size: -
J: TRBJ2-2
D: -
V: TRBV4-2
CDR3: CASSSDTGELFF
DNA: TGTGCCAGCAGCTCAGACACCGGGGAGCTGTTTTTT

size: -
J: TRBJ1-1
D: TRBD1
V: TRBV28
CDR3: CASHTKGTAEAFF
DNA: TGTGCCAGCCATACCAAAGGGACAGCCGAAGCTTTCTTT

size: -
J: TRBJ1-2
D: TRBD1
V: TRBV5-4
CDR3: CASSPGQGTSTYGYTF
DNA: TGTGCCAGCAGCCCGGGACAGGGCACGTCTACCTATGGCTACACCTTC

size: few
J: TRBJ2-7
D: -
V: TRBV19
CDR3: CASRPRSSYEQYF
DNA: TGTGCCAGTAGACCTCGGAGCTCCTACGAGCAGTACTTC

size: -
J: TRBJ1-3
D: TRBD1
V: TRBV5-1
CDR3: CASSWGTGLSGNTIYF
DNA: TGCGCCAGCAGCTGGGGGACAGGGCTATCTGGAAACACCATATATTTT

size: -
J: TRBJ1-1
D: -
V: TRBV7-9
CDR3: CASSLGFWEGLDTEAFF
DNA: TGTGCCAGCAGCTTAGGATTTTGGGAGGGATTGGACACTGAAGCTTTCTTT

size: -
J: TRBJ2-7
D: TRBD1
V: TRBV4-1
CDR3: CASSQDLRTGVPPHYEQYF
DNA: TGCGCCAGCAGCCAAGATTTGAGGACAGGGGTCCCCCCCCATTACGAGCAGTACTTC

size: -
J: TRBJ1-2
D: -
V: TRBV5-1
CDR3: CASKTNLGGDYGYTF
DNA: TGCGCCAGCAAAACCAATCTCGGGGGGGACTATGGCTACACCTTC

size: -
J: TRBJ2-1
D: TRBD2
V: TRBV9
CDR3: CASSYGLAAYNEQFF
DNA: TGTGCCAGCAGCTATGGACTAGCGGCCTACAATGAGCAGTTCTTC

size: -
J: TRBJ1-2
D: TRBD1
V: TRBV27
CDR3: CASGSLQGRTSYGYTF
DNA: TGTGCCAGCGGCTCCTTACAGGGGCGAACTTCCTATGGCTACACCTTC

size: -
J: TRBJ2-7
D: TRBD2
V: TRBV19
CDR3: CASRQRGPSSGLSYEQYF
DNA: TGTGCCAGTAGGCAGCGGGGGCCGAGTAGCGGGCTCTCCTACGAGCAGTACTTC

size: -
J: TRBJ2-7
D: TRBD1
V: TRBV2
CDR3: CAGKDRDAYEQYF
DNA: TGTGCCGGGAAGGACAGGGATGCCTACGAGCAGTACTTC

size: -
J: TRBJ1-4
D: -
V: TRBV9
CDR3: CASSRRLGGNEKLFF
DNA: TGTGCCAGCAGCCGGAGGTTGGGGGGGAATGAAAAACTGTTTTTT

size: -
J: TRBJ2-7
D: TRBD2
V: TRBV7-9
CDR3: CASSRGGIDYEQYF
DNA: TGTGCCAGCAGTCGCGGGGGAATTGACTACGAGCAGTACTTC

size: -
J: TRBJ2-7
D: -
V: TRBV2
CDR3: CASTGGLSGPSEQYF
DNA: TGTGCCAGCACCGGAGGACTTTCCGGACCCTCCGAGCAGTACTTC

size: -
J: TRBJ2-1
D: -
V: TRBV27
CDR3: CASRGGGWGEQFF
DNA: TGTGCCAGCAGAGGGGGGGGTTGGGGTGAGCAGTTCTTC

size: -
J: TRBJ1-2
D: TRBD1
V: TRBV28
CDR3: CASSLTGGGYGYTF
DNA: TGTGCCAGCAGTTTAACAGGGGGCGGCTATGGCTACACCTTC

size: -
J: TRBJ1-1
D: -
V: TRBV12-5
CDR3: CASGGGINTEAFF
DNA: TGTGCTAGTGGGGGAGGGATCAACACTGAAGCTTTCTTT

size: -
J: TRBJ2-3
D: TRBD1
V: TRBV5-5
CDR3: CASSLGRGTATDTQYF
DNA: TGTGCCAGCAGCTTGGGCCGTGGGACAGCCACAGATACGCAGTATTTT

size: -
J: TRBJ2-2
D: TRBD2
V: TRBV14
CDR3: CASSPLAGGPDGELFF
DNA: TGTGCCAGCAGCCCGCTAGCGGGAGGGCCAGACGGGGAGCTGTTTTTT